The 17 T cell receptor beta chains listed next were all sequenced from one sample in a study of OX40 agonist ivuxolimab in advanced cancers. Data came from immunoSEQ multiplex PCR; TCRdb stores just in-frame clones and leaves some out. The sample yields 20,000 to 30,000 clones, about 74% seen once. Here the sequenced sample was CD4+ or CD8+ T cells sorted from blood, taken in a trial of the OX40 agonist ivuxolimab. All receptors derive from an adult with an advanced solid tumor such as melanoma, head and neck, liver or kidney cancer.

V usage is TRBV7-2 and J usage is TRBJ1-3; tentative D call: TRBD1 (6 bases). V was trimmed by 1 base and J by 4 bases, leaving 14 bases between them. The germline gives CDR1 SGHTA, CDR2 FQGNSA. The CDR3 is 16 amino acids. CDR3: CASSLVVGAQGNTIYF. The CDR3 DNA reads as TGTGCCAGCAGCTTAGTGGTGGGGGCGCAGGGAAACACCATATATTTT.

The genes are TRBV5-1 and TRBJ2-7, with 7 positions matching TRBD2. This CDR3 has 16 amino acids. J gave up 4 bases and V 3 bases, and 13 bases lay outside the gene matches. Germline CDR1 SGHRS, CDR2 YFSETQ. The CDR3 sequence is CASSSARLGGGYEQYF. The CDR3 nucleotides are TGCGCCAGCAGCTCAGCCCGCCTGGGCGGGGGTTACGAGCAGTACTTC.

A remark on this clone: Sequence at one end of the junction differs from germline and may be a read error. The chain carries TRBV7-7 and TRBJ2-5; 10 bases are shared with TRBD1. Germline-derived CDR1 and CDR2 are SSHAT and FNYEAQ (reference sequence). This CDR3 spans 15 amino acids. In nucleotides, the CDR3 is TGTGCTAGCAGCTTAGGGGGACAGGGGCAAGAGACCCAGTACTTC. As protein: CASSLGGQGQETQYF.

The CDR3 loop reads CASSAGGAVHF. The CDR3 bases are TGTGCCAGCAGCGCTGGCGGGGCCGTTCATTTT. The J gene is TRBJ1-5, the V gene TRBV7-9; possibly TRBD1 for D (5 bases). Germline CDR1 SEHNR, CDR2 FQNEAQ (reference sequence). Trimming removed 5 bases at V and 16 bases at J, with 15 bases between. CDR3 length: 11 amino acids.

This clone was found once. The chain combines TRBV10-3 with TRBJ2-2; D is possibly TRBD2 (5 bases). Germline V gene lookup returns CDR1 ENHRY and CDR2 SYGVKD. Trimming left V 3 bases short and J 3 bases short, with 11 bases between. This CDR3 is built from 15 residues. The CDR3 region is CAISDGEGHTGELFF. The CDR3 DNA reads TGTGCCATCAGTGATGGCGAGGGCCACACCGGGGAGCTGTTTTTT.

The chain carries TRBV2 and TRBJ2-3; TRBD2 might be the D (7 bases). This CDR3 comprises 15 residues. Germline CDR1 reads SNHLY; CDR2 reads FYNNEI. Trimming shortened V by 3 bases and J by 3 bases, and 13 bases separated the two germline ends. The CDR3 nucleotides read TGTGCCAGCAGTGAGGAGGGGGGGCGGACAGATACGCAGTATTTT. This sequence encodes CASSEEGGRTDTQYF.

This clone has more than one count but fewer than ten. The chain links TRBV25-1 to TRBJ2-2, with 9 bases identical to TRBD1. The CDR3 is 16 amino acids. The V segment lost 6 bases and the J segment 7 bases; nucleotides outside the gene matches: 12. Germline CDR1 and CDR2: MGHDK and SYGVNS. CDR3 in DNA: TGTGCCAGCAGGAGGGGACAGGGAAGTCAGGACGGGGAGCTGTTTTTT. The encoded protein is CASRRGQGSQDGELFF.

This chain uses TRBV6-1 with TRBJ2-1; D gene uncertain. V dropped 7 bases and J dropped 9 bases, with 10 bases sitting between them. Germline assignment: CDR1 MNHNS and CDR2 SASEGT. This CDR3 region has 11 residues. The CDR3: CASTSRIEQFF. In DNA form, the CDR3 reads TGTGCCAGCACTTCTAGAATTGAGCAGTTCTTC.

This rearrangement joins TRBV18 to TRBJ2-2; D gene ambiguous. Per germline, CDR1 KGHSH and CDR2 LQKENI. This CDR3 has 18 residues. Trimming shortened V by 4 bases and J by 3 bases, and 21 bases separated the two germline ends. The CDR3 region is CASSRIMLGPFYTGELFF. CDR3 in DNA: TGTGCCAGCTCACGCATTATGTTGGGTCCTTTCTACACCGGGGAGCTGTTTTTT.

V gene TRBV6-6 combines with J gene TRBJ2-5; a weak D match, TRBD1 (5 bases). The CDR3 contains 11 residues. Germline values: CDR1 MNHNY, CDR2 SVGAGI (reference sequence). The ends were cut back, 2 bases at V and 7 bases at J, with 5 bases in the middle. The CDR3, as DNA: TGTGCCAGCAGTTACAGGGGGACCCAGTACTTC. Translating gives CASSYRGTQYF.

Worth noting for this clone: A read error may produce the germline difference seen at one junction end. The V call is TRBV11-2, the J call TRBJ2-4, with 9 bases aligning to TRBD1. This CDR3 is built from 14 residues. CDR1 and CDR2 from the germline V gene are SGHAT and FQNNGV. CDR3 in DNA: TGTGCCAGCAGCTTAGATGGGGACAGGGCCTCGGAGGACTTC. This sequence encodes CASSLDGDRASEDF.

This chain links TRBV7-9 with TRBJ1-6; D is unclear. CDR1 SEHNR and CDR2 FQNEAQ come from the germline V gene (reference sequence). The V gene lost 4 bases and the J gene lost 10 bases, with 8 bases spanning the gap. The CDR3 totals 12 residues. CDR3 loop: CASSSRGSPLHF. Here the CDR3 DNA reads TGTGCCAGCAGCTCAAGAGGGTCACCCCTCCACTTT.

J is TRBJ2-5 and V is TRBV10-1; 10 bases are shared with TRBD2. The V and J ends lost 3 bases and 1 base, in that order; junction bases with no gene match: 5. The CDR3 is 16 amino acids. Germline V gene lookup returns CDR1 WNHNN and CDR2 SYGVQD (reference sequence). Here the CDR3 DNA reads TGCGCCAGCAGTGATCGGGCTAGCGGGGGCCAAGAGACCCAGTACTTC. It specifies CASSDRASGGQETQYF.

The chain uses TRBV30 and TRBJ2-2; D is possibly TRBD2 (5 bases). This CDR3 has 13 amino acids. Per the germline V gene, CDR1 is GTSNPN and CDR2 is SVGIG (reference sequence). The CDR3 bases are TGTGCTCGGGGAGCTTACAACACCGGGGAGCTGTTTTTT. It specifies CARGAYNTGELFF. The whole variable domain, filled in from reference TRBV30 and TRBJ2-2, reads SQTIHQWPATLVQPVGSPLSLECTVEGTSNPNLYWYRQAAGRGLQLLFYSVGIGQISSEVPQNLSASRPQDRQFILSSKKLLLSDSGFYLCARGAYNTGELFFGEGSRLTVL.

This rearrangement joins TRBV18 to TRBJ2-1, with D possibly matching TRBD2 (6 bases). V was pared by 3 bases and J by 5 bases, with 11 bases between. Germline assignment: CDR1 KGHSH and CDR2 LQKENI. This CDR3 has 14 residues. For the CDR3, the DNA is TGTGCCAGCTCACCTGCGGGGCCACACAATGAGCAGTTCTTC. Encoded protein: CASSPAGPHNEQFF.

V usage is TRBV7-2 and J usage is TRBJ1-1; no clear D. The CDR3 has 12 residues. The germline V gene has CDR1 SGHTA and CDR2 FQGNSA. V was cut by 8 bases and J by 3 bases, with 10 bases left in between. The CDR3, as DNA: TGTGCCAGCGGAAGACGGGACACTGAAGCTTTCTTT. It yields the protein CASGRRDTEAFF.

The chain recombines TRBV4-2 with TRBJ1-2; D is uncertain. There are 13 residues in the CDR3. CDR1 is LGHNA, CDR2 YNFKEQ, per germline. V was shortened by 0 bases and J by 7 bases, with 9 bases between the two germline ends. The DNA of the CDR3 is TGTGCCAGCAGCCAAGATGTCGCCCCTGGCTACACCTTC. Encoded protein: CASSQDVAPGYTF.